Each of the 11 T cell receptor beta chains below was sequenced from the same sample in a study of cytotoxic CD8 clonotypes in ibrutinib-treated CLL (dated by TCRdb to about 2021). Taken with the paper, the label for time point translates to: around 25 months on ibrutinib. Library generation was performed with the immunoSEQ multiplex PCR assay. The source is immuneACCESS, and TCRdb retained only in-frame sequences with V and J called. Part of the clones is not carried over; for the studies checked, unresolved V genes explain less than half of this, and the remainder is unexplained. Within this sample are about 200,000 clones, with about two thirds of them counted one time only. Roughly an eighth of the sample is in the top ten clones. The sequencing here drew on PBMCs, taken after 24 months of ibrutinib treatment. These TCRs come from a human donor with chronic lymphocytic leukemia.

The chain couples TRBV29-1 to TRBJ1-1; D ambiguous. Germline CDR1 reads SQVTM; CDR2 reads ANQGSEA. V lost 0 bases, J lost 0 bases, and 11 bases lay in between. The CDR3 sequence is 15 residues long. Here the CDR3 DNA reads TGCAGCGTTGAAGAAGGAGGGAACATGAACACTGAAGCTTTCTTT. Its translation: CSVEEGGNMNTEAFF. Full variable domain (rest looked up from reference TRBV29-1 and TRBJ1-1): SAVISQKPSRDICQRGTSLTIQCQVDSQVTMMFWYRQQPGQSLTLIATANQGSEATYESGFVIDKFPISRPNLTFSTLTVSNMSPEDSSIYLCSVEEGGNMNTEAFFGQGTRLTVV.

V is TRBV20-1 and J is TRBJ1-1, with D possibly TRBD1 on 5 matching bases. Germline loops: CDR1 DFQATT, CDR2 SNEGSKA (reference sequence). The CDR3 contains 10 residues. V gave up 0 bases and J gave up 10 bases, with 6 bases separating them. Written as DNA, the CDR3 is TGCAGTGCTAGAGAGGGGGGAGCTTTCTTT. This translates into CSAREGGAFF.

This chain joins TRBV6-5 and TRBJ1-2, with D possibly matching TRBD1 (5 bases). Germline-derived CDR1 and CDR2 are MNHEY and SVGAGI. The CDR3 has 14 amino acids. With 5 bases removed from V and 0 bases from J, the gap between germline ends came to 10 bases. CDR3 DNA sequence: TGTGCCAGCAGTCCTGGGACCCCTAACTATGGCTACACCTTC. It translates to CASSPGTPNYGYTF.

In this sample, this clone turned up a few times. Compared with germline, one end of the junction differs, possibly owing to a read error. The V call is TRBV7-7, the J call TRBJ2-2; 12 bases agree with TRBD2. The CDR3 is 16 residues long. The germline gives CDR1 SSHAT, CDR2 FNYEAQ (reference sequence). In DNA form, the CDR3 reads TGTGCTAGCAGCCGCCGACTAGCGGGAGTTACCGGGGAGCTGTTTTTT. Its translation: CASSRRLAGVTGELFF.

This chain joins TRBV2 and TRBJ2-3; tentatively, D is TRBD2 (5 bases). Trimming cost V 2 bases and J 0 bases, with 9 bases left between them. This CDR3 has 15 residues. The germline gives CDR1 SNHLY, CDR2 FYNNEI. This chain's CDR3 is CASSERLASTDTQYF. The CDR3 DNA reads TGTGCCAGCAGTGAAAGGCTAGCAAGCACAGATACGCAGTATTTT.

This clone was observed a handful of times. The DNA of the CDR3 is TGTGCCAGCAGTAGTCTAGCGGTCTCCTACGAGCAGTACTTC. Encoded protein: CASSSLAVSYEQYF. The chain employs TRBV28 and TRBJ2-7; 7 bases are shared with TRBD2. Per the germline V gene, CDR1 is MDHEN and CDR2 is SYDVKM. The CDR3 runs 14 residues. The J segment lost 0 bases and the V segment lost 5 bases, leaving 4 bases of the junction unmatched. Combining the CDR3 with reference TRBV28 and TRBJ2-7 gives the whole variable domain DVKVTQSSRYLVKRTGEKVFLECVQDMDHENMFWYRQDPGLGLRLIYFSYDVKMKEKGDIPEGYSVSREKKERFSLILESASTNQTSMYLCASSSLAVSYEQYFGPGTRLTVT.

CDR3 bases: TGCGCCAGCAGCCAACGGGACAGGGGCCATTCACCCCTCCACTTT. This encodes CASSQRDRGHSPLHF. This chain uses TRBV4-3 with TRBJ1-6; 10 bases match TRBD1. The CDR3 runs 15 residues. J was trimmed by 8 bases and V by 2 bases; bases with no gene match: 3. Germline V gives CDR1 LGHNA, CDR2 YSLEER.

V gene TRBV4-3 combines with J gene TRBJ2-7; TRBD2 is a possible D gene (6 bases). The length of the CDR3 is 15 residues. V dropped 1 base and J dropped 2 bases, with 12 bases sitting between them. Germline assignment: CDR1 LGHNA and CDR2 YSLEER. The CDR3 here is CASSQVVGGTYEQYF. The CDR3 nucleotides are TGCGCCAGCAGCCAAGTAGTTGGCGGGACCTACGAGCAGTACTTC.

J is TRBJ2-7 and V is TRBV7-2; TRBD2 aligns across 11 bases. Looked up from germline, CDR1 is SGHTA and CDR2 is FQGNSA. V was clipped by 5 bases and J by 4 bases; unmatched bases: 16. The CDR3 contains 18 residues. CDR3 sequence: CASSEALAGATRKYEQYF. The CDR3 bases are TGTGCCAGCAGCGAAGCACTAGCGGGAGCAACGAGAAAGTACGAGCAGTACTTC.

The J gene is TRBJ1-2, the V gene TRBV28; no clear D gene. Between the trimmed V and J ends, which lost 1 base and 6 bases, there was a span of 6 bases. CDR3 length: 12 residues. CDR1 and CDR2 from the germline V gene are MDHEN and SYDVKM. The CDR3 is CASSLLRDGYTF. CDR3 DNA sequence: TGTGCCAGCAGTTTATTAAGGGATGGCTACACCTTC.

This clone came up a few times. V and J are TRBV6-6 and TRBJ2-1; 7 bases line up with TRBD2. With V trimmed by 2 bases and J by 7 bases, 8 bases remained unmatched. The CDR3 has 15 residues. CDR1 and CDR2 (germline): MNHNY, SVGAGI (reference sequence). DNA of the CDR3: TGTGCCAGCAGTTACGCGGCGGGAGTGGGAAATGAGCAGTTCTTC. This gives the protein CASSYAAGVGNEQFF.